This note documents a single T cell receptor beta chain sequence. Its antigen remains unknown. A junction boundary mismatches the germline segment, possibly from a read error. This record comes from a study of T cell responses to AZD1222 COVID-19 vaccine. Whole-study results and caveats: In all cases, repertoires were sampled only after the peak T cell response.

Sequenced by immunoSEQ multiplex PCR; TCRdb stores in-frame clones only, minus some. The sample lists over 110,000 clones, over 75% occurring once. CDR1 SSHAT and CDR2 FNYEAQ come from the germline V gene (reference sequence). This CDR3 has 15 residues. Sequenced material: peripheral blood, taken on day 0 of AZD1222 vaccination. This TCR was sampled from an adult in good health. The chain has TRBV7-7 and TRBJ1-1, with D possibly matching TRBD1 (6 bases). The CDR3: CASSFKDRNSTEAFF. CDR3 in DNA: TGTGCTAGCAGCTTTAAGGACAGAAACAGCACTGAAGCTTTCTTT.